This T cell receptor (beta chain) is drawn from a study of shared clonotypes between healthy human individuals. Healthy adults negative for HIV, lacking recent acute infections or vaccinations, served as donors. Regarding the study as a whole: Researchers found naive subsets generally carried larger estimated richness than memory subsets.

A note on this clone: Antigen specificity is unknown.

It was at deep level that the assay was run. Using immunoSEQ multiplex PCR, the repertoire was profiled, and TCRdb retains in-frame clones only, with some absent. The repertoire holds over 1.4 million clones, with roughly 96% as singletons. V dropped 9 bases and J dropped 3 bases, with 20 bases sitting between them. Germline CDR1 and CDR2: SNHLY and FYNNEI. This CDR3 comprises 15 residues. Sequencing was performed on naive CD4+ T cells sorted from blood. Stated subset: CD45RA+ positively selected. The J gene is TRBJ1-1, the V gene TRBV2, with D tentatively TRBD1 (5 bases). The sequence came from a man younger than 45 in good health. CDR3 loop: CASEADRGWDTEAFF. CDR3 bases: TGTGCCAGTGAGGCTGATCGGGGGTGGGACACTGAAGCTTTCTTT.